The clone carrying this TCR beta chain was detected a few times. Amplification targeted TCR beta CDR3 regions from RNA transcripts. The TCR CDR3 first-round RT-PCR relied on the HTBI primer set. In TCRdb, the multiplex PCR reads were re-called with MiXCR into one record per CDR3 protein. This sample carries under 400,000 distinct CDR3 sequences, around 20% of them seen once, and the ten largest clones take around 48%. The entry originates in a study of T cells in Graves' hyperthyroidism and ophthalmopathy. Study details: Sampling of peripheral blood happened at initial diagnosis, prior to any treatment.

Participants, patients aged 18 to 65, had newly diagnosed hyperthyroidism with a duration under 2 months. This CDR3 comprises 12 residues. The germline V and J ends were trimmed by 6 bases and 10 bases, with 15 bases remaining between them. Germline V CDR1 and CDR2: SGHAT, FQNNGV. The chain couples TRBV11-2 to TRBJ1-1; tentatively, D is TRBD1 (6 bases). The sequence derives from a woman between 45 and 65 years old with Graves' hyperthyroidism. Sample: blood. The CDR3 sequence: CASRQGLLAAFF. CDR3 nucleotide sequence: TGTGCCAGCAGGCAGGGGCTGCTTGCAGCTTTCTTT.